Listed below are T cell receptor beta chains from one sample, sequenced in a study of cytomegalovirus exposure and HLA in healthy donors. Generated by immunoSEQ multiplex PCR, the TCRdb table keeps only in-frame clones and is missing some. Its listing shows under 85,000 clones. Sequences were obtained from PBMCs. The receptors shown here come from a boy aged 10-17 years in good health and CMV-seronegative. Each CDR3 is given with its conserved first and last residue. A D gene is named only where the DNA matches it firmly.

len: 12
d_gene: NA
v_gene: TRBV18
j_gene: TRBJ1-1
CDR3nt: TGTGCCAGCTCACCACCCTCAGGAAAAGCTTTCTTT
CDR3aa: CASSPPSGKAFF

len: 16
d_gene: TRBD1
v_gene: TRBV10-3
j_gene: TRBJ2-7
CDR3nt: TGTGCCATCAGTGAGTCGAGCACAGGGGGTTCCTACGAGCAGTACTTC
CDR3aa: CAISESSTGGSYEQYF

len: 15
d_gene: TRBD2
v_gene: TRBV11-3
j_gene: TRBJ2-2
CDR3nt: TGTGCCAGCAGGGCAACGGGGGGTAACACCGGGGAGCTGTTTTTT
CDR3aa: CASRATGGNTGELFF

len: 14
d_gene: TRBD1
v_gene: TRBV2
j_gene: TRBJ1-3
CDR3nt: TGTGCCAGCGGGGGACAGCTCTCTGGAAACACCATATATTTT
CDR3aa: CASGGQLSGNTIYF

len: 14
d_gene: NA
v_gene: TRBV7-2
j_gene: TRBJ1-3
CDR3nt: TGTGCCAGCAGCTTAGACATCTCTGGAAACACCATATATTTT
CDR3aa: CASSLDISGNTIYF

len: 11
d_gene: NA
v_gene: TRBV6-5
j_gene: TRBJ1-2
CDR3nt: TGTGCCAGCAGAGCTGAGGCGGGCTACACCTTC
CDR3aa: CASRAEAGYTF

len: 13
d_gene: TRBD1
v_gene: TRBV11-2
j_gene: TRBJ2-7
CDR3nt: TGTGCCAGCAGCTCCACCGGACAGGGAGTTAAGTACTTC
CDR3aa: CASSSTGQGVKYF

len: 13
d_gene: TRBD1
v_gene: TRBV7-2
j_gene: TRBJ1-4
CDR3nt: TGTGCCAGCAGCCCAGGACAGGGTGAAAAACTGTTTTTT
CDR3aa: CASSPGQGEKLFF

len: 13
d_gene: TRBD2
v_gene: TRBV30
j_gene: TRBJ2-1
CDR3nt: TGTGCCTGGAGTAGGGGACTAGGGCGGGAGAAGTTCTTC
CDR3aa: CAWSRGLGREKFF

len: 15
d_gene: NA
v_gene: TRBV4-2
j_gene: TRBJ1-2
CDR3nt: TGTGCCAGCAGCCAAGAGGGGCAGGCCGTCTATGGCTACACCTTC
CDR3aa: CASSQEGQAVYGYTF

len: 15
d_gene: NA
v_gene: TRBV6-5
j_gene: TRBJ1-5
CDR3nt: TGTGCCAGCAGTTACTCGAGTAGAGTCCAGGGGCCCCAGCATTTT
CDR3aa: CASSYSSRVQGPQHF

len: 13
d_gene: TRBD2
v_gene: TRBV30
j_gene: TRBJ2-7
CDR3nt: TGTGCCTGGAGTGAGCTAGCGGAGTACGAGCAGTACTTC
CDR3aa: CAWSELAEYEQYF

len: 16
d_gene: TRBD1
v_gene: TRBV7-9
j_gene: TRBJ1-2
CDR3nt: TGTGCCAGTAGGAGGACCGGGACAGGGGATTCCTATGGCTACACCTTC
CDR3aa: CASRRTGTGDSYGYTF

len: 15
d_gene: NA
v_gene: TRBV6-5
j_gene: TRBJ2-7
CDR3nt: TGTGCCAGCAATCCCGGACAGGGCGGGAGCTACGAGCAGTACTTC
CDR3aa: CASNPGQGGSYEQYF

len: 14
d_gene: TRBD1
v_gene: TRBV5-4
j_gene: TRBJ1-1
CDR3nt: TGTGCCAGCAGCTCCGACAGGGAAGTGGCTGAAGCTTTCTTT
CDR3aa: CASSSDREVAEAFF

len: 12
d_gene: NA
v_gene: TRBV9
j_gene: TRBJ2-1
CDR3nt: TGTGCCAGCAGCGTAAACGGCAATGAGCAGTTCTTC
CDR3aa: CASSVNGNEQFF

len: 16
d_gene: TRBD1
v_gene: TRBV18
j_gene: TRBJ2-3
CDR3nt: TGTGCCAGCTCACCACCTGCAGGGGGTCTCACAGATACGCAGTATTTT
CDR3aa: CASSPPAGGLTDTQYF

len: 15
d_gene: TRBD1
v_gene: TRBV5-1
j_gene: TRBJ2-5
CDR3nt: TGCGCCAGCAGCGGCGGACAGGGGGGAGAAGAGACCCAGTACTTC
CDR3aa: CASSGGQGGEETQYF

len: 18
d_gene: NA
v_gene: TRBV18
j_gene: TRBJ1-3
CDR3nt: TGTGCCAGCTCACCGATCGGCGGACAGTCTAGCTCTGGAAACACCATATATTTT
CDR3aa: CASSPIGGQSSSGNTIYF

len: 13
d_gene: NA
v_gene: TRBV10-3
j_gene: TRBJ1-1
CDR3nt: TGTGCCATCAGTGAACGTGGAGCTACTGAAGCTTTCTTT
CDR3aa: CAISERGATEAFF

len: 17
d_gene: TRBD1
v_gene: TRBV18
j_gene: TRBJ2-6
CDR3nt: TGTGCCAGCTCACCACGGGACAGCATCTCTGGGGCCAACGTCCTGACTTTC
CDR3aa: CASSPRDSISGANVLTF

len: 13
d_gene: NA
v_gene: TRBV7-2
j_gene: TRBJ2-3
CDR3nt: TGTGCCTTAAGAGGAGAGTTGGCAGATACGCAGTATTTT
CDR3aa: CALRGELADTQYF

len: 12
d_gene: TRBD1
v_gene: TRBV29-1
j_gene: TRBJ2-1
CDR3nt: TGCAGCGTCCGGACAGGCCCCAATGAGCAGTTCTTC
CDR3aa: CSVRTGPNEQFF

len: 14
d_gene: TRBD2
v_gene: TRBV30
j_gene: TRBJ2-7
CDR3nt: TGTGCCTGGAGTCCCGGGACTACCTCCTACGAGCAGTACTTC
CDR3aa: CAWSPGTTSYEQYF

len: 14
d_gene: TRBD2
v_gene: TRBV9
j_gene: TRBJ2-1
CDR3nt: TGTGCCAGCAGCGTAGCGACTAGCGGGAGCGAGCAGTTCTTC
CDR3aa: CASSVATSGSEQFF

len: 14
d_gene: TRBD2
v_gene: TRBV11-1
j_gene: TRBJ2-3
CDR3nt: TGTGCCAGCAGCATCGGGGGGGCGGGAGATACGCAGTATTTT
CDR3aa: CASSIGGAGDTQYF

len: 17
d_gene: NA
v_gene: TRBV18
j_gene: TRBJ2-3
CDR3nt: TGTGCCAGCTCACCAACATCGGGGGGCCGGGGCACAGATACGCAGTATTTT
CDR3aa: CASSPTSGGRGTDTQYF

len: 13
d_gene: NA
v_gene: TRBV9
j_gene: TRBJ2-7
CDR3nt: TGTGCCAGCAGCCCTACAGGGACCCACGAGCAGTACTTC
CDR3aa: CASSPTGTHEQYF

len: 16
d_gene: TRBD2
v_gene: TRBV4-1
j_gene: TRBJ2-1
CDR3nt: TGCGCCAGCAGCCAAGGAGGCGGGGGGGCCTTAGATGAGCAGTTCTTC
CDR3aa: CASSQGGGGALDEQFF

len: 13
d_gene: TRBD1
v_gene: TRBV30
j_gene: TRBJ1-1
CDR3nt: TGTGCCTGGAGCAGACAGGGGGACACTGAAGCTTTCTTT
CDR3aa: CAWSRQGDTEAFF

len: 15
d_gene: NA
v_gene: TRBV6-5
j_gene: TRBJ2-5
CDR3nt: TGTGCCAGCAGTTACTCGGCAGGGGACCAAGAGACCCAGTACTTC
CDR3aa: CASSYSAGDQETQYF

len: 11
d_gene: NA
v_gene: TRBV30
j_gene: TRBJ1-2
CDR3nt: TGTGCCTGGGGCAGGGACTATGGCTACACCTTC
CDR3aa: CAWGRDYGYTF

len: 15
d_gene: TRBD1
v_gene: TRBV6-5
j_gene: TRBJ1-3
CDR3nt: TGTGCCAGCCGTCAAACAGGGGGCTCAGGAAACACCATATATTTT
CDR3aa: CASRQTGGSGNTIYF

len: 14
d_gene: NA
v_gene: TRBV6-1
j_gene: TRBJ1-1
CDR3nt: TGTGCCAGCAGTGTACAGGTCCAAAACACTGAAGCTTTCTTT
CDR3aa: CASSVQVQNTEAFF